These 14 T cell receptor beta chains were all obtained from the same sample, sequenced in a study of OX40 agonist ivuxolimab in advanced cancers. Repertoires were generated with immunoSEQ multiplex PCR, while TCRdb's copy carries only in-frame clones and drops some. The sample has approximately 15,000 clones, about four fifths seen once. The sample in question was CD4+ or CD8+ T cells sorted from blood, obtained in a trial of the OX40 agonist ivuxolimab. The receptors originated from an adult with an advanced solid tumor such as melanoma, head and neck, liver or kidney cancer.

The chain carries TRBV11-1 and TRBJ2-7, with TRBD1 matching over 8 bases. Trimming cost V 6 bases and J 1 base; bases outside gene matches: 8. The CDR3 consists of 15 residues. The germline gives CDR1 SGHAT, CDR2 FQDESV (reference sequence). CDR3 loop: CASSRDRLWSYEQYF. In DNA, the CDR3 is TGTGCCAGCAGTAGGGACAGGCTGTGGTCCTACGAGCAGTACTTC. Drawing the rest from reference TRBV11-1 and TRBJ2-7, the complete variable domain is EAEVAQSPRYKITEKSQAVAFWCDPISGHATLYWYRQILGQGPELLVQFQDESVVDDSQLPKDRFSAERLKGVDSTLKIQPAELGDSAMYLCASSRDRLWSYEQYFGPGTRLTVT.

V gene TRBV4-3 combines with J gene TRBJ2-7; 10 bases are shared with TRBD2. CDR3 length equals 14 residues. V was pared by 4 bases and J by 2 bases, with 2 bases of the junction left unmatched. The V gene's germline CDR1 is LGHNA and CDR2 YSLEER. DNA of the CDR3: TGCGCCAGCAGCCTCACTAGCGGGACCTACGAGCAGTACTTC. It is translated as CASSLTSGTYEQYF.

CDR3 residues: CASSLAGYSEQYF. CDR3 coding DNA: TGTGCCAGCAGCTTGGCCGGTTACAGCGAGCAGTACTTC. This chain joins TRBV5-4 and TRBJ2-7; no definite D call. Germline values: CDR1 SGHNT, CDR2 YYREEE (reference sequence). V shed 0 bases and J shed 6 bases, with 10 bases lying between them. This CDR3 has 13 residues.

The genes are TRBV4-1 and TRBJ1-1; TRBD1 might be the D (6 bases). Per the germline V gene, CDR1 is MGHRA and CDR2 is YSYEKL. The CDR3 length is 15 residues. Deletions cut 1 base from V and 10 bases from J, with 19 bases between. Written as DNA, the CDR3 is TGCGCCAGCAGCCAAGGGACAGTTGCTGGGGAGGGAGCTTTCTTT. It yields the protein CASSQGTVAGEGAFF.

This clone has only a few counts. J is TRBJ2-7 and V is TRBV4-2, with 10 positions matching TRBD2. Germline CDR1 is LGHNA and CDR2 is YNFKEQ. This CDR3 has 14 residues. J was trimmed by 3 bases and V by 1 base; bases with no gene match: 0. Here the CDR3 DNA reads TGTGCCAGCAGCCAAGGACTAGCGGGCTACGAGCAGTACTTC. Residues: CASSQGLAGYEQYF.

The rearrangement uses TRBV28 and TRBJ2-7, with 12 bases aligning to TRBD2. The CDR3 is 13 amino acids. V trimming: 8 bases; J trimming: 4 bases; junction bases outside the gene matches: 3. Germline CDR1 and CDR2: MDHEN and SYDVKM. CDR3 in amino acids: CASGLAGSYEQYF. The CDR3 bases are TGTGCCAGCGGACTAGCGGGATCATACGAGCAGTACTTC.

This clone appeared a few times. The chain combines TRBV11-2 with TRBJ1-3; D possibly corresponds to TRBD1 (6 bases). Trimming pared 4 bases from V and 5 bases from J, leaving 12 bases between. This CDR3 has 14 residues. The V gene's germline CDR1 is SGHAT and CDR2 FQNNGV. The CDR3 protein is CASSSRTARNTIYF. CDR3 sequence (DNA): TGTGCCAGCAGCTCCCGGACAGCTAGAAACACCATATATTTT.

This sequence joins TRBV5-8 and TRBJ1-2; D gene unclear. Between the trimmed V and J ends, which lost 3 bases and 3 bases, there was a span of 12 bases. From germline, CDR1 is SGHTS and CDR2 YDEGEE. This CDR3 region has 14 residues. The CDR3 loop is CASSSDPNDYGYTF. The CDR3 DNA sequence: TGTGCCAGCAGCTCGGACCCCAACGACTATGGCTACACCTTC.

The chain couples TRBV23-1 to TRBJ1-1, with a tentative D call TRBD1 (6 bases). TRBV23-1 is placed among ORFs of uncertain function. The CDR3 length is 13 residues. V shed 6 bases and J shed 10 bases, with 18 bases lying between them. CDR3 in DNA: TGCGCCAGCAGCCCATCGGGGGCCGACGGAGCTTTCTTT. It specifies CASSPSGADGAFF.

This chain uses TRBV7-2 with TRBJ2-7; D is unclear. The V gene's germline CDR1 is SGHTA and CDR2 FQGNSA. The V gene lost 1 base and the J gene lost 8 bases, with 9 bases spanning the gap. The CDR3 consists of 12 residues. The CDR3 loop reads CASSLVSRQQYF. In DNA, the CDR3 is TGTGCCAGCAGCTTAGTCTCACGACAGCAGTACTTC.

The genes are TRBV27 and TRBJ1-1; TRBD1 matches 7 bases. The CDR3 loop spans 14 amino acids. The germline CDR1 and CDR2 sequences are MNHEY and SMNVEV (reference sequence). J gave up 1 base and V 6 bases, and 5 bases lay outside the gene matches. The CDR3 DNA is TGTGCCAGCAGACTCAGGGGGTCGAACACTGAAGCTTTCTTT. Translation gives CASRLRGSNTEAFF.

The V gene is TRBV7-9, the J gene TRBJ2-5; maybe TRBD2 (7 bases). The CDR3 is made up of 12 amino acids. Germline CDR1 is SEHNR and CDR2 is FQNEAQ (reference sequence). The germline V and J ends were trimmed by 11 bases and 4 bases, with 14 bases remaining between them. In DNA form, the CDR3 reads TGTGCCGGACGGGGGGCGGCAGAGACCCAGTACTTC. Amino acids: CAGRGAAETQYF.

The chain recombines TRBV28 with TRBJ2-3, with D unresolved. V was shortened by 7 bases and J by 0 bases, with 17 bases between the two germline ends. The CDR3 length is 16 residues. The germline gives CDR1 MDHEN, CDR2 SYDVKM. The CDR3 DNA reads TGTGCCAGCACCCTGGGATTCATCACTAGCACAGATACGCAGTATTTT. As protein: CASTLGFITSTDTQYF.

The V and J genes are TRBV6-5 and TRBJ1-6, with 9 nucleotides matching TRBD1. V dropped 6 bases and J dropped 10; count of bases not matched to a gene: 10. CDR3 length: 15 residues. Germline values: CDR1 MNHEY, CDR2 SVGAGI. The CDR3 region has the DNA TGTGCCAGCAGCCTGGGACAGGGTTTTCGGTCACCCCTCCACTTT. Its protein product is CASSLGQGFRSPLHF.